What follows are 21 T cell receptor beta chains derived from one specimen sequenced in a study of T cells in Graves' hyperthyroidism and ophthalmopathy. TCR beta CDR3 regions were amplified from RNA. HTBI primers were the set used in a first-round RT-PCR of the TCR CDR3. TCRdb reprocessed the multiplex PCR reads with MiXCR, giving one entry per CDR3 protein. The table has roughly 550,000 distinct CDR3 sequences, around 15% seen once; the top ten hold 25% to 35%. Material: blood. The receptors were gathered from a woman aged 25 to 45 with Graves' ophthalmopathy.

This clonotype was recorded at least ten times. The chain links TRBV27 to TRBJ1-2, with D uncertain. The ends were cut back, 7 bases at V and 7 bases at J, with 22 bases in the middle. This CDR3 spans 15 amino acids. Looked up from germline, CDR1 is MNHEY and CDR2 is SMNVEV (reference sequence). The CDR3 nucleotides are TGTGCCAGCACCTCATGGGCTATCTCCGCAACTGGCTACACCTTC. Protein sequence: CASTSWAISATGYTF.

This clonotype was picked up many times. One end of the junction is discordant with germline, which a read error may explain. The chain combines TRBV2 with TRBJ2-1, with 16 bases fitting TRBD2. This CDR3 contains 18 residues. Germline CDR1 SNHLY, CDR2 FYNNEI. CDR3 bases: TGTGCCGGCAGAAAGGGACTAGCGGGAGGGCCGGGGAACAATGAGCAGTTCTTC. This gives the protein CAGRKGLAGGPGNNEQFF.

The chain links TRBV6-1 to TRBJ2-7, with D hard to call. From germline, CDR1 is MNHNS and CDR2 SASEGT. The CDR3 runs 13 residues. Trimming cost V 3 bases and J 0 bases, with 6 bases left between them. CDR3 residues: CASSEEPSYEQYF. DNA for the CDR3: TGTGCCAGCAGTGAGGAGCCCTCCTACGAGCAGTACTTC.

This clonotype was picked up many times. This CDR3 reads CASSSSFTADTQYF. The CDR3 region has the DNA TGTGCCAGCAGTTCTTCCTTTACGGCAGATACGCAGTATTTT. V and J are TRBV12-3 or TRBV12-4 and TRBJ2-3, with D unresolved. The CDR3 totals 14 residues. Between the trimmed V and J ends, which lost 4 bases and 4 bases, there was a span of 12 bases.

This clonotype was observed a few times. The chain is built from TRBV14 and TRBJ1-3; a weak D match, TRBD1 (5 bases). Per germline, CDR1 SGHDN and CDR2 FVKESK. The CDR3 consists of 15 residues. The germline V and J ends were trimmed by 3 bases and 8 bases, with 17 bases remaining between them. CDR3: CASSQMGLLKDTIYF. In DNA form, the CDR3 reads TGTGCCAGCAGCCAGATGGGACTCCTAAAGGACACCATATATTTT.

This clonotype was observed a single time. This clone may be a read error of a much larger clone one base away. The chain couples TRBV7-2 to TRBJ1-1; no definite D call. The CDR3 is 13 amino acids. Trimming shortened V by 8 bases and J by 6 bases, and 16 bases separated the two germline ends. CDR1 is SGHTA and CDR2 is FQGNSA in the germline V gene. The CDR3: CASVPSQWAEAFF. The CDR3 DNA is TGTGCCAGCGTCCCCTCTCAGTGGGCTGAAGCTTTCTTT.

This clonotype was seen repeatedly, ten times or more. The chain couples TRBV13 to TRBJ2-1, with TRBD1 matching 8 bases. J was trimmed by 6 bases and V by 5 bases; bases with no gene match: 6. This CDR3 spans 14 amino acids. Germline V gene data show CDR1 as PRHDT and CDR2 as FYEKMQ (reference sequence). In DNA form, the CDR3 reads TGTGCCAGCAGCCCGGAAGGGACAGGCAATGAGCAGTTCTTC. As protein: CASSPEGTGNEQFF. Using reference TRBV13 and TRBJ2-1 for the parts outside the CDR3, the full variable domain is AAGVIQSPRHLIKEKRETATLKCYPIPRHDTVYWYQQGPGQDPQFLISFYEKMQSDKGSIPDRFSAQQFSDYHSELNMSSLELGDSALYFCASSPEGTGNEQFFGPGTRLTVL.

A single count supports this clonotype. The rearrangement uses TRBV27 and TRBJ2-5, with D hard to call. This CDR3 is built from 13 residues. Trimming stripped 5 bases from V and 2 bases from J, with 9 bases between. Germline V gene sequence: CDR1 MNHEY, CDR2 SMNVEV (reference sequence). The CDR3 sequence is CASSNKVQETQYF. Written as DNA, the CDR3 is TGTGCCAGCAGTAACAAAGTACAAGAGACCCAGTACTTC.

This clonotype has at least ten counts. The gene calls are TRBV4-3 and TRBJ1-3; D gene unclear. Germline V gene data show CDR1 as LGHNA and CDR2 as YSLEER. V was clipped by 2 bases and J by 0 bases, with 17 bases between them. This CDR3 has 18 residues. The CDR3: CASSQSIWTEYSGNTIYF. In nucleotides, the CDR3 is TGCGCCAGCAGCCAATCGATTTGGACGGAGTACTCTGGAAACACCATATATTTT.

This clonotype was found many times. V usage is TRBV13 and J usage is TRBJ2-7, with 8 bases that match TRBD2. Trimming at V came to 4 bases and at J to 2 bases, leaving 7 bases not matched to a gene. Looked up from germline, CDR1 is PRHDT and CDR2 is FYEKMQ (reference sequence). The length of the CDR3 is 15 residues. The CDR3 reads CASSSREGLAYEQYF. CDR3 bases: TGTGCCAGCAGCTCCCGGGAGGGCCTAGCCTACGAGCAGTACTTC.

Comment on this clonotype: The germline gene is not matched at one end of the junction; a read error may be the cause. V and J are TRBV20-1 and TRBJ2-7; 10 bases are a match to TRBD1. Per the germline V gene, CDR1 is DFQATT and CDR2 is SNEGSKA (reference sequence). The CDR3 is 16 residues long. CDR3 DNA: TGCAATGCTAGAGGTCCCCGGGACAGGGGACCCTACGAGCAGTACTTC. Translated: CNARGPRDRGPYEQYF.

This clonotype has at least ten counts. The V gene is TRBV7-2, the J gene TRBJ2-7, with D uncertain. CDR3 length equals 14 residues. Germline V gene lookup returns CDR1 SGHTA and CDR2 FQGNSA. The V end lost 0 bases, the J end lost 2 bases, and 8 bases lay between the germline ends. CDR3 sequence (DNA): TGTGCCAGCAGCTTAGCGGAAGTTGCCTACGAGCAGTACTTC. This encodes CASSLAEVAYEQYF.

The rearrangement links TRBV3-1 to TRBJ2-1; 14 bases map to TRBD2. V shed 3 bases and J 6 bases; nucleotides not matched to a gene: 4. Germline V CDR1 and CDR2: LGHDT, YNNKEL (reference sequence). CDR3 length equals 16 residues. The CDR3 region has the DNA TGTGCCAGCAGCCAGTCGGGACTAGCGGGAGCCAATGAGCAGTTCTTC. Protein sequence: CASSQSGLAGANEQFF.

This chain uses TRBV20-1 with TRBJ2-1, with 8 nucleotides matching TRBD2. V was clipped by 2 bases and J by 8 bases; unmatched bases: 8. The CDR3 length is 14 residues. Germline CDR1 DFQATT, CDR2 SNEGSKA (reference sequence). CDR3 sequence: CSARSGGPGDEQFF. CDR3 DNA: TGCAGTGCTAGATCGGGGGGGCCCGGCGATGAGCAGTTCTTC.

This chain links TRBV18 with TRBJ1-6; unclear D gene. Trimming stripped 2 bases from V and 9 bases from J, with 2 bases between. This CDR3 spans 11 amino acids. Germline V gene data show CDR1 as KGHSH and CDR2 as LQKENI. The CDR3 DNA follows: TGTGCCAGCTCACCAGGTTCACCCCTCCACTTT. Its translation is CASSPGSPLHF.

In this sample, this clonotype turned up many times. This sequence joins TRBV20-1 and TRBJ2-7; 7 bases are shared with TRBD2. Germline CDR1 DFQATT, CDR2 SNEGSKA (reference sequence). CDR3 length equals 12 residues. V shed 5 bases and J 7 bases; nucleotides not matched to a gene: 8. The CDR3 region has the DNA TGCAGTGCTGTTAAAGGGCGGGAGGAGCAGTACTTC. Its translation: CSAVKGREEQYF.

At least ten counts were recorded for this clonotype. V and J are TRBV7-2 and TRBJ1-1; D may be TRBD1 (6 bases). Trimming cost V 3 bases and J 0 bases, with 8 bases left between them. CDR1 and CDR2 from the germline V gene are SGHTA and FQGNSA. The CDR3 is 14 residues long. DNA of the CDR3: TGTGCCAGCAGCTTTCAGGGGCTGAACACTGAAGCTTTCTTT. It specifies CASSFQGLNTEAFF.

Many counts were recorded for this clonotype. The chain is built from TRBV11-2 and TRBJ2-3, with D perhaps matching TRBD1 or TRBD2 (5 bases each). Germline V gives CDR1 SGHAT, CDR2 FQNNGV. V lost 5 bases to trimming and J lost 1 base, with 13 bases between them. The CDR3 runs to 15 residues. Here the CDR3 DNA reads TGTGCCAGCAGCGCCAGGGAGCACGGCACAGATACGCAGTATTTT. This translates into CASSAREHGTDTQYF.

This clonotype has at least ten counts. The J gene is TRBJ1-1, the V gene TRBV30; TRBD1 matches at 8 bases. V was pared by 4 bases and J by 0 bases, with 4 bases of the junction left unmatched. CDR1 is GTSNPN and CDR2 is SVGIG in the germline V gene (reference sequence). This CDR3 contains 14 residues. CDR3 sequence (DNA): TGTGCCTGGACTCCGGGACAGGTGAACACTGAAGCTTTCTTT. Translated, it gives CAWTPGQVNTEAFF.

This clonotype was recorded at least ten times. The rearrangement uses TRBV5-1 and TRBJ2-7; D is unresolved. CDR3 length equals 13 residues. Germline CDR1 reads SGHRS; CDR2 reads YFSETQ. Trimming shortened V by 1 base and J by 3 bases, and 8 bases separated the two germline ends. DNA of the CDR3: TGCGCCAGCAGCTTGTTGGCAGACTACGAGCAGTACTTC. It is translated as CASSLLADYEQYF.

Comment on this clonotype: This may stem from a read error, because a much larger clone lies one nucleotide away. V usage is TRBV3-1 and J usage is TRBJ1-6; 7 bases agree with TRBD1. The CDR3 loop spans 15 amino acids. Germline CDR1 LGHDT, CDR2 YNNKEL (reference sequence). The CDR3 protein is CAGSQLDRDNSPLHF. CDR3 DNA: TGTGCCGGCAGCCAACTTGACAGGGATAATTCACCCCTCCACTTT.